The 30 T cell receptor beta chains given below trace back to one sample, sequenced in a study of cytomegalovirus exposure and HLA in healthy donors. PCR involved 60 Vbeta and 13 Jbeta primers. Profiled with immunoSEQ multiplex PCR; TCRdb holds only in-frame clones, not every one. The data show around 190,000 clones, 9.5% seen once. Sequencing was carried out using PBMCs. These receptors were obtained from a woman aged 25 to 39 in good health and CMV-seropositive.

The V gene is TRBV5-1, the J gene TRBJ2-2, with a tentative D call TRBD1 (6 bases). V lost 3 bases to trimming and J lost 4 bases, with 13 bases between them. The CDR3 extends over 15 amino acids. Germline assignment: CDR1 SGHRS and CDR2 YFSETQ. CDR3 nucleotide sequence: TGCGCCAGCAGCTGGCAGGGGCAGGCCACCGGGGAGCTGTTTTTT. Translating gives CASSWQGQATGELFF.

The V call is TRBV19, the J call TRBJ2-1, with D unclear. V dropped 3 bases and J dropped 6 bases, with 6 bases sitting between them. Germline values: CDR1 LNHDA, CDR2 SQIVND (reference sequence). This CDR3 spans 12 amino acids. DNA of the CDR3: TGTGCCAGTAGTATGACTGCCAATGAGCAGTTCTTC. This sequence encodes CASSMTANEQFF.

This rearrangement joins TRBV10-3 to TRBJ2-7; 11 bases align to TRBD1. The CDR3 consists of 14 residues. Germline V lookup: CDR1 ENHRY, CDR2 SYGVKD. V lost 7 bases and J lost 6; bases outside the gene matches: 8. The CDR3: CAITPGTGGFEQYF. DNA for the CDR3: TGTGCCATCACCCCCGGGACAGGGGGTTTCGAGCAGTACTTC.

The gene calls are TRBV5-8 and TRBJ1-1; D is unclear. V was cut by 1 base and J by 7 bases, with 14 bases left in between. The germline V gene has CDR1 SGHTS and CDR2 YDEGEE. The CDR3 is 14 residues long. The CDR3 bases are TGTGCCAGCAGCTTGACGTCAGTTACTAATGAAGCTTTCTTT. Translating it yields CASSLTSVTNEAFF.

The CDR3 nucleotides read TGTGCCAGCAGCTCTTCGGCGGTTGTCCCTAACAAGGAAAACATTCAGTACTTC. It is translated as CASSSSAVVPNKENIQYF. The J gene is TRBJ2-4, the V gene TRBV5-4; unclear D gene. Germline V gives CDR1 SGHNT, CDR2 YYREEE (reference sequence). This CDR3 contains 18 residues. V lost 3 bases to trimming and J lost 5 bases, with 24 bases between them.

This chain links TRBV12-5 with TRBJ1-1; unclear D gene. This CDR3 contains 16 residues. V shed 0 bases and J shed 1 base, with 12 bases lying between them. In germline, CDR1 is LGHNT, CDR2 FRNRAP. The CDR3, as DNA: TGTGCTAGTGGTTTGGTACCCCTCGGGAGGAACACTGAAGCTTTCTTT. It encodes CASGLVPLGRNTEAFF.

This rearrangement joins TRBV12-1 to TRBJ2-3; the table calls TRBD2, which could not be checked here. TRBV12-1 is reported as a pseudogene. The CDR3 runs 14 residues. In nucleotides, the CDR3 is TGTGCCAGCAGCTCAGGACTAGTTACAGATACGCAGTATTTT. Its translation: CASSSGLVTDTQYF.

This clone has just a few counts. The chain joins TRBV27 to TRBJ2-7; TRBD1 matches at 9 bases. This CDR3 has 14 amino acids. The germline V gene encodes CDR1 MNHEY and CDR2 SMNVEV (reference sequence). V gave up 7 bases and J gave up 7 bases; unmatched junction bases: 11. The CDR3 DNA follows: TGTGCCAGCACCTGGGGACAGGGTTTAGGAGAGCAGTACTTC. Protein product: CASTWGQGLGEQYF.

This clone occurred a few times. This sequence joins TRBV2 and TRBJ2-5; TRBD2 matches 10 bases. Germline-derived CDR1 and CDR2 are SNHLY and FYNNEI. V shed 8 bases and J 4 bases; nucleotides not matched to a gene: 7. The CDR3 loop spans 14 amino acids. The CDR3 is CASVEREGRETQYF. The CDR3 coding sequence is TGTGCCAGCGTCGAGCGGGAGGGCCGAGAGACCCAGTACTTC.

The CDR3 spells CASSQGLAGYEQYF. The CDR3 nucleotides are TGTGCCAGCAGCCAAGGACTAGCGGGCTACGAGCAGTACTTC. The chain combines TRBV5-4 with TRBJ2-7; TRBD2 matches at 11 bases. Trimming removed 4 bases from V and 3 bases from J; junction bases left unmatched: 3. This CDR3 has 14 residues. CDR1 and CDR2 (germline): SGHNT, YYREEE (reference sequence).

The chain combines TRBV4-1 with TRBJ2-1; D unclear. The germline V gene encodes CDR1 MGHRA and CDR2 YSYEKL. Trimming pared 6 bases from V and 0 bases from J, leaving 12 bases between. The CDR3 contains 15 residues. Written as DNA, the CDR3 is TGCGCCAGCAGACGACTGCAGAGCTCCTACAATGAGCAGTTCTTC. It is translated as CASRRLQSSYNEQFF.

This chain uses TRBV4-1 with TRBJ1-2, with unresolved D. The CDR3 length is 14 residues. V lost 1 base, J lost 1 base, and 7 bases lay in between. The germline V gene has CDR1 MGHRA and CDR2 YSYEKL. Here the CDR3 DNA reads TGCGCCAGCAGCCAAGTCGTTATTAACTATGGCTACACCTTC. It specifies CASSQVVINYGYTF.

The chain recombines TRBV4-2 with TRBJ2-4; no reliable D call. Germline CDR1 LGHNA, CDR2 YNFKEQ. CDR3 length: 16 amino acids. The V end lost 4 bases, the J end lost 0 bases, and 13 bases lay between the germline ends. The CDR3 region has the DNA TGTGCCAGCAGCCCGAGGTTGGAACCAGCCAAAAACATTCAGTACTTC. Translation: CASSPRLEPAKNIQYF.

The J gene is TRBJ2-7, the V gene TRBV11-2, with 7 nucleotides matching TRBD1. V shed 0 bases and J 4 bases; nucleotides not matched to a gene: 9. From germline, CDR1 is SGHAT and CDR2 FQNNGV. This CDR3 spans 16 amino acids. CDR3 DNA: TGTGCCAGCAGCTTAGAAGGGGACAGTATATTTTACGAGCAGTACTTC. Its translation: CASSLEGDSIFYEQYF. Drawing the rest from reference TRBV11-2 and TRBJ2-7, the complete variable domain is EAGVAQSPRYKIIEKRQSVAFWCNPISGHATLYWYQQILGQGPKLLIQFQNNGVVDDSQLPKDRFSAERLKGVDSTLKIQPAKLEDSAVYLCASSLEGDSIFYEQYFGPGTRLTVT.

This chain uses TRBV30 with TRBJ2-7, with 7 bases that match TRBD2. The length of the CDR3 is 13 residues. Per germline, CDR1 GTSNPN and CDR2 SVGIG (reference sequence). The junction had 9 bases not matched to a gene; V was cut back by 3 bases and J by 7 bases. The CDR3: CAWRKTGGKEQYF. CDR3 in DNA: TGTGCCTGGAGGAAAACGGGAGGAAAAGAGCAGTACTTC.

This clone was observed a handful of times. V is TRBV19 and J is TRBJ2-7; TRBD1 agrees at 8 bases. The J segment lost 4 bases and the V segment lost 3 bases, leaving 5 bases of the junction unmatched. The CDR3 has 14 amino acids. CDR1 is LNHDA, CDR2 SQIVND, per germline (reference sequence). CDR3 in amino acids: CASSIQDRAYEQYF. For the CDR3, the DNA is TGTGCCAGTAGTATCCAGGACAGGGCGTACGAGCAGTACTTC.

This clone was detected a few times. The genes are TRBV11-2 and TRBJ2-7; D may be TRBD2 (6 bases). V gave up 0 bases and J gave up 0 bases, with 9 bases separating them. Germline CDR1 SGHAT, CDR2 FQNNGV. The CDR3 is made up of 15 amino acids. The CDR3 nucleotides are TGTGCCAGCAGCTTAGATCCCGGGAGCTCCTACGAGCAGTACTTC. Translation gives CASSLDPGSSYEQYF.

This clone occurred a few times. V and J are TRBV30 and TRBJ2-2, with D possibly being TRBD2 (5 bases). Germline loops: CDR1 GTSNPN, CDR2 SVGIG (reference sequence). V was clipped by 4 bases and J by 1 base, with 13 bases between them. This CDR3 has 15 amino acids. Here the CDR3 DNA reads TGTGCCTGGATTGAAGGAGGAAAGAACACCGGGGAGCTGTTTTTT. Translation gives CAWIEGGKNTGELFF.

In DNA form, the CDR3 reads TGTGCCAGCAGCGTAGGAGGGACAGGGATTTACGAGCAGTACTTC. Protein: CASSVGGTGIYEQYF. The rearrangement links TRBV9 to TRBJ2-7, with 9 bases aligning to TRBD1. This CDR3 spans 15 amino acids. Germline lookup yields CDR1 SGDLS and CDR2 YYNGEE. Trimming cost V 0 bases and J 4 bases; bases outside gene matches: 5.

This clone has a handful of counts. J is TRBJ2-3 and V is TRBV2, with D possibly being TRBD2 (7 bases). CDR1 is SNHLY, CDR2 FYNNEI, per germline. Trimming pared 3 bases from V and 5 bases from J, leaving 18 bases between. CDR3 length: 16 amino acids. The chain's CDR3 is CASSDRGRALLDTQYF. The DNA for the CDR3 is TGTGCCAGCAGTGATAGGGGGAGGGCCCTTTTAGATACGCAGTATTTT.

This chain joins TRBV2 and TRBJ1-3, with a tentative D call TRBD1 (6 bases). The germline V gene has CDR1 SNHLY and CDR2 FYNNEI. CDR3 length equals 15 residues. Trimming removed 5 bases from V and 4 bases from J, with 15 bases in between. The CDR3 loop reads CASSYREGTGNTIYF. Written as DNA, the CDR3 is TGTGCCAGCAGTTACAGGGAAGGTACCGGAAACACCATATATTTT.

This clone has only a few counts. This specimen includes other DNA sequences encoding the same CDR3. The rearrangement links TRBV29-1 to TRBJ2-7; 8 nucleotides match TRBD1. CDR3 length: 14 amino acids. Trimming cost V 5 bases and J 2 bases; bases outside gene matches: 8. Germline lookup yields CDR1 SQVTM and CDR2 ANQGSEA. DNA for the CDR3: TGCAGCGTTCTGACAGGGGACCTTCCCTACGAGCAGTACTTC. Its protein is CSVLTGDLPYEQYF.

This chain connects TRBV7-6 to TRBJ1-1; D is perhaps TRBD1 (6 bases). The CDR3 is 16 amino acids. Trimming took off 2 bases at V and 0 bases at J, with 13 bases between the two ends. Germline loops: CDR1 SGHVS, CDR2 FNYEAQ. CDR3 DNA sequence: TGTGCCAGCAGCTTATGGACAGAGAACCTGAACACTGAAGCTTTCTTT. Encoded protein: CASSLWTENLNTEAFF.

The chain recombines TRBV2 with TRBJ2-7; TRBD1 matches at 7 bases. V dropped 6 bases and J dropped 7; count of bases not matched to a gene: 12. This CDR3 is built from 14 residues. Germline V gene sequence: CDR1 SNHLY, CDR2 FYNNEI. The CDR3 bases are TGTGCCAGCAGGGAGGACAGGTTACGAGGGGAGCAGTACTTC. It codes for CASREDRLRGEQYF.

This clone came up a few times. The chain combines TRBV6-5 with TRBJ1-2; 10 bases are shared with TRBD1. Germline lookup yields CDR1 MNHEY and CDR2 SVGAGI. CDR3 length equals 15 residues. The ends lost 4 bases at V and 5 bases at J; junction bases unmatched: 7. DNA of the CDR3: TGTGCCAGCAGTTCGGGACAGGGGAGTTTTTATGGCTACACCTTC. Its protein is CASSSGQGSFYGYTF.

Only a few counts were recorded for this clone. The chain is built from TRBV29-1 and TRBJ2-3, with D tentatively TRBD2 (7 bases). V lost 8 bases and J 2 bases, leaving 17 bases between the germline ends. Germline V gene data show CDR1 as SQVTM and CDR2 as ANQGSEA. The CDR3 has 14 residues. The CDR3 protein is CSPQGGGFTDTQYF. CDR3 bases: TGCAGCCCCCAAGGGGGAGGGTTCACAGATACGCAGTATTTT.

About this clone: The same CDR3 arises from other DNA sequences in this sample as well. The V and J genes are TRBV6-5 and TRBJ2-1; TRBD2 matches at 10 bases. The germline V gene encodes CDR1 MNHEY and CDR2 SVGAGI. This CDR3 has 15 residues. J gave up 5 bases and V 0 bases, and 1 base lay outside the gene matches. Here the CDR3 DNA reads TGTGCCAGCAGTTACTCGACTAGCGGGCACAATGAGCAGTTCTTC. Translation gives CASSYSTSGHNEQFF.

The V and J genes are TRBV4-1 and TRBJ2-2; TRBD1 matches at 7 bases. V was pared by 2 bases and J by 2 bases, with 5 bases of the junction left unmatched. CDR3 length: 16 residues. Germline loops: CDR1 MGHRA, CDR2 YSYEKL. The CDR3 DNA is TGCGCCAGCAGCCAACTCCGGGACAGCAACACCGGGGAGCTGTTTTTT. This gives the protein CASSQLRDSNTGELFF.

This clone occurred a few times. V usage is TRBV10-3 and J usage is TRBJ1-2, with 9 bases that match TRBD1. The CDR3 sequence is 15 residues long. V lost 6 bases to trimming and J lost 6 bases; unmatched junction nucleotides: 11. The germline V gene has CDR1 ENHRY and CDR2 SYGVKD. The CDR3 region is CAIRGTGINVNGYTF. DNA for the CDR3: TGTGCCATCAGGGGGACAGGGATCAATGTGAATGGCTACACCTTC.

This chain uses TRBV7-9 with TRBJ2-5; 7 positions agree with TRBD2. Germline lookup yields CDR1 SEHNR and CDR2 FQNEAQ (reference sequence). Germline trimming cut 5 bases from V and 3 bases from J; bases unmatched to any gene: 9. This CDR3 comprises 15 residues. CDR3 amino acids: CASSRIGLVEETQYF. In nucleotides, the CDR3 is TGTGCCAGCAGCCGCATCGGACTAGTCGAAGAGACCCAGTACTTC.